These 10 T cell receptor beta chains were sequenced from one sample in a study of blood T cell repertoires in COVID-19. Generated by immunoSEQ multiplex PCR, the TCRdb table keeps only in-frame clones and is missing some. The sample has roughly 430,000 clones, 88% seen once; the top ten hold 2% to 2.5%. The sequencing input was PBMCs or T cells enriched from blood (not recorded which). The receptor source for this set is a woman in her thirties or forties with acute COVID-19.

V usage is TRBV7-9 and J usage is TRBJ2-1; D might be TRBD1 (5 bases). Trimming left V 4 bases short and J 4 bases short, with 11 bases between. The CDR3 extends over 14 amino acids. Germline CDR1 and CDR2: SEHNR and FQNEAQ (reference sequence). CDR3 region: CASSYLPGYNEQFF. In DNA, the CDR3 is TGTGCCAGCAGCTACCTCCCAGGGTACAATGAGCAGTTCTTC.

The J gene is TRBJ1-1, the V gene TRBV5-4; D is unresolved. There are 14 residues in the CDR3. Germline CDR1 and CDR2: SGHNT and YYREEE (reference sequence). V dropped 2 bases and J dropped 1 base, with 9 bases sitting between them. The CDR3 DNA reads as TGTGCCAGCAGCTTTGAGAGGAGGAACACTGAAGCTTTCTTT. This encodes CASSFERRNTEAFF. The full variable domain, rest sourced from reference TRBV5-4 and TRBJ1-1, is ETGVTQSPTHLIKTRGQQVTLRCSSQSGHNTVSWYQQALGQGPQFIFQYYREEENGRGNFPPRFSGLQFPNYSSELNVNALELDDSALYLCASSFERRNTEAFFGQGTRLTVV.

V gene TRBV2 combines with J gene TRBJ1-5; D unclear. This CDR3 is 17 amino acids long. Germline CDR1 is SNHLY and CDR2 is FYNNEI. V dropped 4 bases and J dropped 0 bases, with 16 bases sitting between them. In DNA form, the CDR3 reads TGTGCCAGCAGTGGCGCCACTACCACGTTTAGCAATCAGCCCCAGCATTTT. Residues: CASSGATTTFSNQPQHF.

The gene calls are TRBV19 and TRBJ1-2, with D possibly TRBD1 on 5 matching bases. CDR1 LNHDA and CDR2 SQIVND come from the germline V gene (reference sequence). The CDR3 runs to 14 residues. V was trimmed by 4 bases and J by 0 bases, leaving 9 bases between them. CDR3 DNA sequence: TGTGCCAGTAGTAGTCCAGGGCCTAACTATGGCTACACCTTC. It codes for CASSSPGPNYGYTF.

V and J are TRBV10-1 and TRBJ1-6, with D hard to call. Germline V gives CDR1 WNHNN, CDR2 SYGVQD (reference sequence). CDR3 length: 13 residues. Trimming took off 5 bases at V and 8 bases at J, with 10 bases between the two ends. DNA of the CDR3: TGCGCCAGCAGTCACGGGCGGGATTCACCCCTCCACTTT. Amino acid sequence: CASSHGRDSPLHF.

V and J are TRBV6-1 and TRBJ1-5; D is ambiguous. The CDR3 is 16 amino acids. V dropped 0 bases and J dropped 1 base, with 10 bases sitting between them. Per the germline V gene, CDR1 is MNHNS and CDR2 is SASEGT. CDR3 sequence reads: CASSEALLPSNQPQHF. The CDR3, as DNA: TGTGCCAGCAGTGAAGCGCTTCTACCGAGCAATCAGCCCCAGCATTTT.

The CDR3 sequence: CASSSQGQGDDGYTF. CDR3 in DNA: TGTGCCAGCAGCTCTCAAGGGCAGGGGGATGATGGCTACACCTTC. V gene TRBV5-4 combines with J gene TRBJ1-2; 7 positions agree with TRBD1. The CDR3 has 15 residues. V trimming: 3 bases; J trimming: 6 bases; junction bases outside the gene matches: 11. Per germline, CDR1 SGHNT and CDR2 YYREEE (reference sequence).

This chain uses TRBV4-1 with TRBJ1-4; D is possibly TRBD1 (6 bases). Trimming removed 1 base at V and 8 bases at J, with 14 bases between. There are 15 residues in the CDR3. The germline V gene has CDR1 MGHRA and CDR2 YSYEKL. This CDR3 is CASSQAPTRGEKLFF. The CDR3 region has the DNA TGCGCCAGCAGCCAAGCCCCTACCAGGGGAGAAAAACTGTTTTTT.

This chain connects TRBV19 to TRBJ1-1, with 11 bases fitting TRBD1. With V trimmed by 5 bases and J by 6 bases, 14 bases remained unmatched. CDR1 LNHDA and CDR2 SQIVND come from the germline V gene (reference sequence). This CDR3 has 17 residues. The chain's CDR3 is CASSRRRGTGGTAEAFF. CDR3 nucleotides: TGTGCCAGTAGTCGCCGCCGGGGGACAGGGGGGACGGCTGAAGCTTTCTTT.

This clone occurred once. The rearrangement links TRBV11-2 to TRBJ1-1; TRBD1 matches 9 bases. This CDR3 spans 17 amino acids. The germline V gene encodes CDR1 SGHAT and CDR2 FQNNGV. With 5 bases clipped from V and 3 bases from J, the junction kept 13 bases outside the gene matches. CDR3 region: CASSQGEWGQGYTEAFF. The DNA for the CDR3 is TGTGCCAGCAGCCAAGGGGAATGGGGACAGGGTTACACTGAAGCTTTCTTT. Complete variable domain (other parts from reference TRBV11-2 and TRBJ1-1): EAGVAQSPRYKIIEKRQSVAFWCNPISGHATLYWYQQILGQGPKLLIQFQNNGVVDDSQLPKDRFSAERLKGVDSTLKIQPAKLEDSAVYLCASSQGEWGQGYTEAFFGQGTRLTVV.